The present TCR beta chain was sequenced within a study of cytomegalovirus exposure and HLA in healthy donors. Study-wide background: Most genotyped donors, roughly 80% of roughly 400, had Caucasian-associated genetic ancestry. Study-level findings and limits: Reports indicate that TCR beta sequences accurately predicted the HLA-A and HLA-B alleles of most subjects. Altogether, more than 150 TCR beta chains were recorded as cytomegalovirus-associated.

This CDR3 has 14 residues. With 4 bases removed from V and 2 bases from J, the gap between germline ends came to 12 bases. Germline V lookup: CDR1 LGHNA, CDR2 YSLEER. The PCR had 60 Vbeta and 13 Jbeta primers. Profiling relied on immunoSEQ multiplex PCR, and the TCRdb table lists in-frame clones only, not all of them. The sample shows some 130,000 clones, 70% to 80% of them seen only once. Remarks on this clone: Antigen unknown.

Healthy individuals who donated bone marrow served as the donors. The source is a female donor in good health and CMV-seronegative. The chain recombines TRBV4-3 with TRBJ2-7; tentatively, D is TRBD2 (6 bases). The sample was PBMCs. This CDR3 reads CASSLRGDAYEQYF. As DNA, the CDR3 is TGCGCCAGCAGCCTCCGCGGGGATGCCTACGAGCAGTACTTC.